These T cell receptor beta chains were read from a single sample in a study of T cells and copy number aberrations in small-cell lung cancer. This table comes from immunoSEQ multiplex PCR, and its TCRdb copy is limited to in-frame clones, with some not included. The data show over 5,000 clones, approximately 76% seen once. The sample comprised tumor tissue. Receptor source: a middle-aged man with small cell lung cancer. Both conserved end residues are part of each CDR3.

>TRBV10-3|TRBJ2-1
CAISGQGDYNEQFF
>TRBV6-5|TRBJ1-1
CASVGRSTEAFF
>TRBV7-3|TRBJ2-2
CASSTRGAGELFF
>TRBV6-5|TRBJ1-3
CASSRGQSSGNTIYF
>TRBV14|TRBJ2-7
CASSNRVDYEQYF
>TRBV27|TRBJ2-4
CATGKLKNIQYF
>TRBV19|TRBJ2-1
CASTSLGEGRSYNEQFF
>TRBV11-2|TRBJ1-1
CASSLVVNTEAFF
>TRBV10-3|TRBJ2-7
CAISDDGEQYF
>TRBV7-9|TRBJ2-7
CASSLEAWSSYEQYF
>TRBV5-1|TRBJ1-2
CASRRDRGNYGYTF
>TRBV5-1|TRBJ2-3
CASSPSGNWGDTQYF
>TRBV5-1|TRBJ2-5
CASSLDGFATQYF
>TRBV9|TRBJ2-1
CASSPGTSGDEQFF
>TRBV25-1|TRBJ2-5
CASSESVGRETQYF
>TRBV29-1|TRBJ1-2
CSVEDRPKGYTF
>TRBV27|TRBJ2-7
CASSLERDEQYF
>TRBV6-1|TRBJ2-7
CASRDFLAEQYF
>TRBV7-8|TRBJ1-1
CASSSYRGQLSEAFF
>TRBV28|TRBJ2-7
CASRLTLPSYEQYF
>TRBV30|TRBJ1-4
CAWSIETVRGKLFF
>TRBV28|TRBJ2-7
CASSPGTGAPYEQYF
>TRBV6-6|TRBJ1-1
CASSYYSGTGNTEAFF
>TRBV28|TRBJ2-7
CASSFQLRGAYEQYF
>TRBV13|TRBJ2-7
CASSSGLAGGEQYF
>TRBV18|TRBJ2-7
CASSPPGGSDEQYF
>TRBV25-1|TRBJ2-4
CASRQGAENIQYF
>TRBV28|TRBJ2-5
CASSPGDSGETQYF
>TRBV11-2|TRBJ2-7
CASSLGQGLAYEQYF
>TRBV11-1|TRBJ1-2
CASSDFAGGYTF
>TRBV6-6|TRBJ2-1
CASSYSGEQFF
>TRBV4-1|TRBJ1-3
CASSQGNTIYF